These 24 T cell receptor beta chains were all obtained from the same sample, sequenced in a study of identical twins. Via MiXCR, TCRdb re-called the 5' RACE reads, giving one row per CDR3 protein. Found here are under 400,000 distinct CDR3 sequences, 7% to 9.5% of them singletons; the top ten hold approximately 8.9%. Sequencing was done on a sample of naive T cells sorted from blood. The receptors were gathered from a woman aged 50 to 60 in good health.

This clonotype showed up just a few times. The chain joins TRBV12-3 or TRBV12-4 to TRBJ2-2; unclear D gene. This CDR3 has 13 amino acids. V lost 6 bases to trimming and J lost 7 bases, with 12 bases between them. The CDR3 spells CASRMPDDGELFF. The CDR3 DNA reads as TGTGCCAGCAGGATGCCAGATGACGGGGAGCTGTTTTTT.

This rearrangement joins TRBV3-1 to TRBJ2-1; D is ambiguous. This CDR3 region has 15 residues. V lost 3 bases and J lost 9, with 18 bases in between. The germline CDR1 and CDR2 sequences are LGHDT and YNNKEL (reference sequence). The CDR3 spells CASSHNRPTTSEQFF. CDR3 DNA sequence: TGTGCCAGCAGCCACAACCGGCCTACAACAAGTGAGCAGTTCTTC.

The chain uses TRBV7-2 and TRBJ2-1, with D tentatively TRBD2 (5 bases). From germline, CDR1 is SGHTA and CDR2 FQGNSA. CDR3 size: 13 residues. Trimming shortened V by 5 bases and J by 11 bases, and 16 bases separated the two germline ends. The chain's CDR3 is CASSPVAGPQQFF. For the CDR3, the DNA is TGTGCCAGCAGCCCTGTGGCGGGCCCGCAGCAGTTCTTC.

This clonotype was counted a few times. J is TRBJ1-2 and V is TRBV11-2; TRBD1 matches 8 bases. CDR1 and CDR2 from the germline V gene are SGHAT and FQNNGV. V was pared by 0 bases and J by 6 bases, with 6 bases of the junction left unmatched. CDR3 length: 15 amino acids. DNA of the CDR3: TGTGCCAGCAGCTTAGATCTAGTGACAGGGGATGGCTACACCTTC. It encodes CASSLDLVTGDGYTF.

This clonotype was detected a few times. This sequence joins TRBV5-1 and TRBJ2-2, with D hard to call. Trimming stripped 4 bases from V and 8 bases from J, with 15 bases between. Germline lookup yields CDR1 SGHRS and CDR2 YFSETQ. The CDR3 sequence is 14 residues long. For the CDR3, the DNA is TGCGCCAGCAGCCCTCAATATCCGGAGGGGGAGCTGTTTTTT. Its protein product is CASSPQYPEGELFF.

This clonotype was observed a few times. The chain joins TRBV27 to TRBJ2-1; TRBD1 aligns across 7 bases. The CDR3 is made up of 13 amino acids. Germline loops: CDR1 MNHEY, CDR2 SMNVEV (reference sequence). Trimming cost V 8 bases and J 0 bases; bases outside gene matches: 1. The CDR3 reads CASRTGSYNEQFF. DNA of the CDR3: TGTGCCAGCCGGACAGGCTCCTACAATGAGCAGTTCTTC.

This clonotype was detected only a few times. The chain employs TRBV11-2 and TRBJ1-4; D is unclear. Germline V CDR1 and CDR2: SGHAT, FQNNGV. The germline V and J ends were trimmed by 5 bases and 5 bases, with 12 bases remaining between them. The CDR3 is 14 residues long. The CDR3 spells CASSLTTTNEKLFF. In DNA form, the CDR3 reads TGTGCCAGCAGCCTAACAACTACAAATGAAAAACTGTTTTTT.

J is TRBJ2-3 and V is TRBV12-3 or TRBV12-4; TRBD2 matches 10 bases. The CDR3 sequence is 17 residues long. J gave up 2 bases and V 3 bases, and 8 bases lay outside the gene matches. The CDR3 nucleotides are TGTGCCAGCAGTTTCGGATCGGGACTAGCGAACACAGATACGCAGTATTTT. This translates into CASSFGSGLANTDTQYF.

The rearrangement uses TRBV5-1 and TRBJ2-7; 9 nucleotides agree with TRBD1. The CDR3 is 13 residues long. Looked up from germline, CDR1 is SGHRS and CDR2 is YFSETQ. Losses at the gene ends were 6 bases for V and 4 bases for J; bases not matched to a gene: 5. In nucleotides, the CDR3 is TGCGCCAGCACCGAGGACAGGGGTTACGAGCAGTACTTC. It is translated as CASTEDRGYEQYF. Full variable domain (remainder filled in from reference TRBV5-1 and TRBJ2-7): KAGVTQTPRYLIKTRGQQVTLSCSPISGHRSVSWYQQTPGQGLQFLFEYFSETQRNKGNFPGRFSGRQFSNSRSEMNVSTLELGDSALYLCASTEDRGYEQYFGPGTRLTVT.

The gene calls are TRBV10-2 and TRBJ2-5, with no clear D. The CDR3 is 14 residues long. CDR1 and CDR2 (germline): WSHSY, SAAADI. The germline V and J ends were trimmed by 2 bases and 2 bases, with 9 bases remaining between them. Written as DNA, the CDR3 is TGCGCCAGCAGTGAGATTCTAGATCAAGAGACCCAGTACTTC. Amino acid sequence: CASSEILDQETQYF.

The table lists this clonotype with a few counts. The rearrangement links TRBV12-3 or TRBV12-4 to TRBJ2-2; 7 bases line up with TRBD1. The CDR3 sequence is 13 residues long. V dropped 8 bases and J dropped 0; count of bases not matched to a gene: 0. The DNA for the CDR3 is TGTGCCAGCGACAGGGCGAACACCGGGGAGCTGTTTTTT. Protein: CASDRANTGELFF.

At least ten counts were recorded for this clonotype. The chain employs TRBV10-3 and TRBJ2-7; TRBD2 agrees at 10 bases. The J segment lost 4 bases and the V segment lost 4 bases, leaving 16 bases of the junction unmatched. The CDR3 runs 18 residues. The germline V gene encodes CDR1 ENHRY and CDR2 SYGVKD. CDR3 protein: CAISGGGFSGRTAYEQYF. Written as DNA, the CDR3 is TGTGCCATCAGTGGCGGGGGTTTTAGCGGGAGGACCGCGTACGAGCAGTACTTC.

This clonotype was recorded a few times. The CDR3 nucleotides read TGTGCCTGGGGGGCGGATCAGCCCCAGCATTTT. Amino acid sequence: CAWGADQPQHF. The chain combines TRBV30 with TRBJ1-5; D perhaps matches TRBD1 (5 bases). CDR1 is GTSNPN, CDR2 SVGIG, per germline (reference sequence). V was clipped by 5 bases and J by 5 bases, with 7 bases between them. The CDR3 runs to 11 residues.

This clonotype was found once. The chain employs TRBV24-1 and TRBJ2-1; D remains ambiguous. Germline CDR1 KGHDR, CDR2 SFDVKD. V was pared by 0 bases and J by 4 bases, with 9 bases between. The CDR3 totals 15 residues. The CDR3 reads CATSDLESSYNEQFF. CDR3 coding DNA: TGTGCCACCAGTGATTTGGAGAGTTCTTACAATGAGCAGTTCTTC.

This clonotype was observed a few times. The chain has TRBV20-1 and TRBJ2-5, with no clear D. Trimming shortened V by 3 bases and J by 4 bases, and 15 bases separated the two germline ends. This CDR3 region has 14 residues. The V gene's germline CDR1 is DFQATT and CDR2 SNEGSKA (reference sequence). The CDR3 loop is CSASVPGWRETQYF. Here the CDR3 DNA reads TGCAGTGCTAGCGTGCCCGGGTGGCGAGAGACCCAGTACTTC.

V is TRBV29-1 and J is TRBJ2-3; D is unclear. Germline V CDR1 and CDR2: SQVTM, ANQGSEA. Trimming pared 7 bases from V and 3 bases from J, leaving 11 bases between. The CDR3 loop spans 12 amino acids. CDR3: CSAVPATDTQYF. The CDR3 DNA reads as TGCAGCGCCGTGCCGGCGACAGATACGCAGTATTTT.

This clonotype occurred a few times. The V call is TRBV25-1, the J call TRBJ2-2; D may be TRBD1 (5 bases). Germline assignment: CDR1 MGHDK and CDR2 SYGVNS. The V and J ends lost 3 bases and 5 bases respectively, with 7 bases between them. The CDR3 sequence is 13 residues long. CDR3 region: CASSEAGTGELFF. CDR3 coding DNA: TGTGCCAGCAGTGAGGCAGGGACCGGGGAGCTGTTTTTT.

The rearrangement links TRBV18 to TRBJ2-2; unclear D gene. V lost 6 bases to trimming and J lost 6 bases, with 8 bases between them. CDR3 length: 12 amino acids. CDR1 is KGHSH, CDR2 LQKENI, per germline. CDR3 DNA: TGTGCCAGCTCGCAATATTCCGGGGAGCTGTTTTTT. As protein: CASSQYSGELFF.

This clonotype was recorded a few times. V and J are TRBV4-1 and TRBJ1-1; no firm D call. Trimming shortened V by 0 bases and J by 1 base, and 6 bases separated the two germline ends. The CDR3 totals 14 residues. Germline V CDR1 and CDR2: MGHRA, YSYEKL. CDR3 nucleotides: TGCGCCAGCAGCCAAGATACGGAGAACACTGAAGCTTTCTTT. Translated, it gives CASSQDTENTEAFF.

The V and J genes are TRBV4-2 and TRBJ2-2; possible D gene TRBD2, 5 bases. The CDR3 consists of 17 residues. The germline CDR1 and CDR2 sequences are LGHNA and YNFKEQ. Trimming pared 0 bases from V and 2 bases from J, leaving 13 bases between. CDR3 in amino acids: CASSQDRLASNTGELFF. The DNA of the CDR3 is TGTGCCAGCAGCCAAGATAGGTTAGCGAGCAACACCGGGGAGCTGTTTTTT.

The genes are TRBV20-1 and TRBJ1-3; D gene unclear. Trimming removed 1 base from V and 8 bases from J, with 6 bases in between. Germline loops: CDR1 DFQATT, CDR2 SNEGSKA (reference sequence). This CDR3 contains 11 residues. In nucleotides, the CDR3 is TGCAGTGCTAGAGTCGCTGACACCATATATTTT. Translated: CSARVADTIYF.

This clonotype was observed many times. The rearrangement joins TRBV11-2 to TRBJ2-3; no reliable D call. Germline CDR1 and CDR2: SGHAT and FQNNGV. The CDR3 spans 15 residues. Trimming took off 5 bases at V and 0 bases at J, with 12 bases between the two ends. Here the CDR3 reads CASSPRISSTDTQYF. CDR3 coding DNA: TGTGCCAGCAGCCCCCGGATAAGTAGCACAGATACGCAGTATTTT.

This clonotype showed up just a few times. The chain employs TRBV24-1 and TRBJ2-3, with 9 bases that match TRBD2. The CDR3 contains 16 residues. After removal of 4 bases from V and 6 bases from J, the junction contained 10 bases not matched to a gene. Germline CDR1 and CDR2: KGHDR and SFDVKD. The CDR3 loop reads CATSDWVAGESDTQYF. CDR3 in DNA: TGTGCCACCAGTGACTGGGTAGCGGGAGAATCGGATACGCAGTATTTT.

This clonotype was detected many times. V gene TRBV28 combines with J gene TRBJ1-1, with 8 bases identical to TRBD1. Germline V gives CDR1 MDHEN, CDR2 SYDVKM. CDR3 size: 13 residues. V lost 2 bases to trimming and J lost 11 bases; unmatched junction nucleotides: 7. As DNA, the CDR3 is TGTGCCAGCAGTTTAACGGACAGGGTGGGGGCTTTCTTT. The encoded protein is CASSLTDRVGAFF.